This is a list of T cell receptor beta chains from one sample in a study of cytomegalovirus exposure and HLA in healthy donors. Clones were sequenced by immunoSEQ multiplex PCR, and TCRdb holds only the in-frame ones, with some missing. The top ten clones hold approximately 1% of a sample with over 150,000 clones, roughly 96% of them seen once. Input material: PBMCs. The origin of the receptors is a woman under 30 in good health and CMV-seronegative. The CDR3 runs from the conserved cysteine through the conserved F or W. Each record gives: V gene, CDR3 protein.

TRBV9 CASSPGARRANYGYTF
TRBV4-3 CASSQAYRGYDGYTF
TRBV9 CASSLGHNMNTEAFF
TRBV6-5 CASSPRQGYTEAFF
TRBV5-4 CASSLDAGDPKTPLHF
TRBV2 CASKGTYMNTEAFF
TRBV13 CASSLGQARSGNTIYF
TRBV9 CASSGGDNRAFF
TRBV27 CASSFRRGDLNRMNTQYF
TRBV2 CASSYNSRRMDEAFF
TRBV9 CASNRGRSYNEQFF
TRBV6-6 CASSRDRGQQTQYF
TRBV7-2 CASSYTWQGVYEQYF
TRBV2 CASSENPGNTEAFF
TRBV7-9 CASSSPTGASYEQYF
TRBV5-1 CASSLVNRVTGETQYF
TRBV5-1 CASSPLGDSGYGYTF
TRBV7-2 CASSSPGLAGGNEQFF
TRBV5-1 CASSLGGTEPQETQYF
TRBV28 CASSPPSGQLSPLHF
TRBV27 CASSSLGGSFNEKLFF
TRBV7-9 CASSLGGSMNTEAFF
TRBV30 CAWRNWNYGYTF
TRBV6-1 CASSERQGATYEQYF
TRBV7-9 CASSPGGAANQPQHF
TRBV30 CAWSAKGYRGTEAFF
TRBV5-1 CASSLLRGWGDTQYF
TRBV19 CASNQDRDRGYTF
TRBV19 CASSTSWGGNYGYTF
TRBV5-1 CASSLGDRWNTEAFF
TRBV15 CATSRGTGANYEQYF
TRBV27 CASSEDRGHTEAFF
TRBV9 CASSDDPLGINYGYTF